Listed below are T cell receptor beta chains from one sample, sequenced in a study of HIV-infected patients and healthy controls. TCRdb analysed the 5' RACE reads with MiXCR anew, one entry per CDR3 protein. The sample includes about 12,000 distinct CDR3 sequences, approximately 11% of them seen just once. The material sequenced was blood. The receptor set was obtained from an adult in good health. The conserved cysteine and the conserved F or W are not part of the CDR3 here.

length	V	J	CDR3
13	TRBV12-3/TRBV12-4	TRBJ1-5	ASSLGGRDNQPQH
10	TRBV6-1	TRBJ1-1	ASSEYSGIAF
14	TRBV5-1	TRBJ2-5	ASSFLLTGAEETQY
12	TRBV12-5	TRBJ1-2	ASGFGGEGRGYT
12	TRBV27	TRBJ2-3	ASALFGSPHTQY
9	TRBV30	TRBJ2-1	AWSADNEQF
12	TRBV20-1	TRBJ2-1	SAPGTRSTNEQF
11	TRBV5-1	TRBJ2-5	ASSLGQNSPGY
14	TRBV7-6	TRBJ2-3	ASSSLRETSTDTQY
12	TRBV2	TRBJ1-5	ASRVQGSNQPQH
15	TRBV28	TRBJ1-5	ASSPGGVLREDQPQH
13	TRBV5-1	TRBJ1-5	ASSPGAGEGQPQH
11	TRBV27	TRBJ2-1	ASSLDRVNEQF
14	TRBV5-1	TRBJ2-1	ASSLGAGGPGNEQF
13	TRBV5-1	TRBJ2-7	ASSLWQGSSYEQY
15	TRBV6-1	TRBJ1-5	ASRERRAGSGNQPQH
17	TRBV11-2	TRBJ2-1	ASSHGSPLEIGDYNEQF
12	TRBV28	TRBJ1-2	ASSFHPANYGYT
12	TRBV5-4	TRBJ2-1	ASSLGDRYNEQF
10	TRBV7-2	TRBJ1-6	ASSYYNSPLH
14	TRBV5-4	TRBJ1-4	ASSHGPRGVNEKLF
13	TRBV2	TRBJ1-6	ASSEGRLSNSPLH
11	TRBV30	TRBJ1-6	ACNTEVESPLH
11	TRBV12-3/TRBV12-4	TRBJ2-3	ASSLGGQGTQY
15	TRBV12-3/TRBV12-4	TRBJ2-1	ASSLRGQKTSGGEQF
20	TRBV7-9	TRBJ2-1	ASSSPSPAGTSGHGEYNEQF
12	TRBV5-5	TRBJ2-1	ASLPLAGHNEQF
10	TRBV30	TRBJ1-1	AWTQGNTEAF
11	TRBV7-3	TRBJ1-1	ASSLQANTEAF
11	TRBV12-3/TRBV12-4	TRBJ2-2	ASSSGVPGELF
11	TRBV29-1	TRBJ1-1	SVLTGRNTEAF
11	TRBV3-1	TRBJ2-1	ASSQGLSYEQF
9	TRBV27	TRBJ1-1	ASSFSGEAF